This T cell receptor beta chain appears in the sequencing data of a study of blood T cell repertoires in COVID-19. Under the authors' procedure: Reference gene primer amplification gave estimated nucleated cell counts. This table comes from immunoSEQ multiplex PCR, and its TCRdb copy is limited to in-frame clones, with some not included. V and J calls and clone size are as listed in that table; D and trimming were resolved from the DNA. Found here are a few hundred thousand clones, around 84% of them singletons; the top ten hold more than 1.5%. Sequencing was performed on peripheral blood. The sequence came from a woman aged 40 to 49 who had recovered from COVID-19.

CDR3 DNA: TGCGCCAGCAGTGAACGGACTAGCGCCTACAATGAGCAGTTCTTC. This encodes CASSERTSAYNEQFF. The V gene is TRBV10-1, the J gene TRBJ2-1, with 9 bases that match TRBD2. The CDR3 consists of 15 residues. Per germline, CDR1 WNHNN and CDR2 SYGVQD (reference sequence). Trimming at V came to 3 bases and at J to 2 bases, leaving 2 bases not matched to a gene.